Many counts were recorded for the clone carrying this T cell receptor (beta chain). Its antigen remains unknown. Since a much larger clone is just one base distant, this may be a read error. No conserved phenylalanine or tryptophan ends this CDR3, so it is likely a read error. This CDR3 comprises 16 residues. V dropped 7 bases and J dropped 7; count of bases not matched to a gene: 10. The data originate from a study of metastatic and nonmetastatic thyroid tumors. TCRdb reprocessed the PCR reads using MiXCR. The sample comprises roughly 7,000 clones, around 3% of which are singletons, and 16% rests with the top ten. All patients were untreated before thyroid surgery. Study-wide results and limits: Versus benign nodules, malignant thyroid tumors reportedly had significantly higher TCR beta diversity, in blood and tumor.

The receptor's source is a female donor with papillary thyroid cancer or a benign thyroid nodule (not recorded which). Some clones in this sample may be carry-over from other donors' samples. Sequences were obtained from tumor tissue. The rearrangement joins TRBV12-3 or TRBV12-4 to TRBJ2-1; 13 bases are a match to TRBD2. The DNA of the CDR3 is TGTGCCAGCACCCCTCCGGGACTAGCGGGGATAAATGAGCAGTTCGTC. Translated, it gives CASTPPGLAGINEQFV.